The 27 T cell receptor beta chains in this list originate from one sample, sequenced in a study of regulatory T cells in long-lasting Graves disease. Arm-PCR with iRepertoire HTBI primers amplified the CDR3 regions for these TCR beta libraries. TCRdb reprocessed the multiplex PCR reads with MiXCR, giving one entry per CDR3 protein. The sample yields hundreds of thousands of distinct CDR3 sequences, roughly 16% seen once. This sample's time point: newly diagnosed GD, antithyroid drugs for less than 3 months. PBMCs were the source of the RNA used for TCR sequencing. These records were also assigned to another study, of T cells in Graves' hyperthyroidism and ophthalmopathy.

The sample in question was peripheral blood mononuclear cells (PBMCs), obtained at new diagnosis, from a patient treated with antithyroid drugs. The origin of the receptors is a woman aged 25-40 years with Graves disease.

This clonotype was observed many times. The V call is TRBV19, the J call TRBJ1-1, with 7 nucleotides matching TRBD1. Looked up from germline, CDR1 is LNHDA and CDR2 is SQIVND (reference sequence). V shed 4 bases and J 5 bases; nucleotides not matched to a gene: 7. The length of the CDR3 is 14 residues. Written as DNA, the CDR3 is TGTGCCAGTAGTACCTCGACAGGGAAAACTGAAGCTTTCTTT. It codes for CASSTSTGKTEAFF.

This clonotype came up many times. The genes are TRBV11-1 and TRBJ2-1, with D perhaps matching TRBD2 (7 bases). This CDR3 spans 14 amino acids. The ends were cut back, 6 bases at V and 8 bases at J, with 17 bases in the middle. Germline CDR1 and CDR2: SGHAT and FQDESV (reference sequence). Here the CDR3 DNA reads TGTGCCAGCAGTAGTACAGGGACTACATATGAGCAGTTCTTC. This encodes CASSSTGTTYEQFF.

This clonotype was counted between two and nine times. V gene TRBV20-1 combines with J gene TRBJ2-1; 8 bases line up with TRBD1. Germline V gene lookup returns CDR1 DFQATT and CDR2 SNEGSKA (reference sequence). This CDR3 contains 13 residues. With V trimmed by 5 bases and J by 6 bases, 6 bases remained unmatched. This CDR3 is CSAEGQDANEQFF. CDR3 in DNA: TGCAGTGCTGAGGGACAGGACGCCAATGAGCAGTTCTTC.

This chain uses TRBV5-1 with TRBJ2-1, with D perhaps matching TRBD1 (5 bases). The V gene lost 6 bases and the J gene lost 2 bases, with 15 bases spanning the gap. CDR3 size: 15 residues. CDR1 is SGHRS and CDR2 is YFSETQ in the germline V gene. This CDR3 reads CASTLSAGTYNEQFF. CDR3 sequence (DNA): TGCGCCAGCACCCTGTCGGCAGGGACCTACAATGAGCAGTTCTTC.

This clonotype occurred a few times. The gene calls are TRBV16 and TRBJ2-1; D possibly corresponds to TRBD2 (5 bases). CDR1 and CDR2 (germline): KGHSY, FQNENV. The CDR3 is made up of 14 amino acids. The V and J ends lost 8 bases and 4 bases respectively, with 15 bases between them. The chain's CDR3 is CASYKAGEYNEQFF. The CDR3 nucleotides read TGTGCCAGCTACAAGGCGGGCGAGTACAATGAGCAGTTCTTC.

This clonotype was observed a handful of times. V is TRBV3-1 and J is TRBJ1-6; TRBD1 might be the D (5 bases). The CDR3 spans 16 residues. Trimming pared 5 bases from V and 10 bases from J, leaving 21 bases between. The germline V gene has CDR1 LGHDT and CDR2 YNNKEL (reference sequence). The CDR3 bases are TGTGCCAGCAGCAGAGGGACTGGGATGGAAGGCTCACCCCTCCACTTT. Encoded protein: CASSRGTGMEGSPLHF.

This clonotype has only a few counts. V is TRBV19 and J is TRBJ1-1; D may be TRBD1 (6 bases). The CDR3 loop spans 15 amino acids. V lost 4 bases, J lost 2 bases, and 14 bases lay in between. Germline CDR1 reads LNHDA; CDR2 reads SQIVND (reference sequence). The CDR3 DNA follows: TGTGCCAGTAGTACCACAGGGCTAGGAAACACTGAAGCTTTCTTT. Amino acid sequence: CASSTTGLGNTEAFF.

The chain couples TRBV20-1 to TRBJ2-1, with 9 bases lining up with TRBD2. CDR1 and CDR2 (germline): DFQATT, SNEGSKA (reference sequence). V shed 3 bases, J shed 0 bases, and the junction held 9 bases outside the gene matches. CDR3 size: 17 residues. CDR3 sequence (DNA): TGCAGTGCTAGGACTAGCGGACAATCAAGCTCCTACAATGAGCAGTTCTTC. This sequence encodes CSARTSGQSSSYNEQFF.

A remark on this clonotype: A read error is possible here, since a much larger clone lies one base away. The genes are TRBV6-1 and TRBJ1-2; D might be TRBD1 (6 bases). Germline V lookup: CDR1 MNHNS, CDR2 SASEGT. The CDR3 covers 12 residues. The CDR3: CTSSQGGYGYTF. The CDR3 DNA sequence: TGTACCAGCAGCCAAGGGGGCTATGGCTACACCTTC.

This sequence joins TRBV25-1 and TRBJ2-3; possible D gene TRBD1, 6 bases. This CDR3 has 18 amino acids. The germline V gene has CDR1 MGHDK and CDR2 SYGVNS. Trimming left V 4 bases short and J 1 base short, with 21 bases between. The CDR3 DNA reads TGTGCCAGCAGTGGGAGTCTAAACAGGGTCGCGGGCACAGATACGCAGTATTTT. Translation: CASSGSLNRVAGTDTQYF.

This clonotype appeared many times. The chain uses TRBV2 and TRBJ2-5; D is perhaps TRBD1 or TRBD2 (5 bases each). Germline assignment: CDR1 SNHLY and CDR2 FYNNEI. This CDR3 region has 16 residues. The V and J ends lost 4 bases and 1 base respectively, with 16 bases between them. CDR3 in DNA: TGTGCCAGCAGTGCCGGGGAAATTGGGACCCAAGAGACCCAGTACTTC. It codes for CASSAGEIGTQETQYF.

This clonotype was observed many times. V gene TRBV18 combines with J gene TRBJ2-7, with 11 bases fitting TRBD2. The CDR3 consists of 15 residues. V dropped 5 bases and J dropped 3; count of bases not matched to a gene: 6. In germline, CDR1 is KGHSH, CDR2 LQKENI. The CDR3 here is CASSATGTSGYEQYF. For the CDR3, the DNA is TGTGCCAGCTCAGCAACCGGGACTAGCGGCTACGAGCAGTACTTC.

The CDR3 reads CASSQGAGPSYEQYF. The CDR3 region has the DNA TGCGCCAGCAGCCAAGGAGCGGGACCCTCCTACGAGCAGTACTTC. V and J are TRBV4-1 and TRBJ2-7, with 7 bases matching TRBD2. V was clipped by 1 base and J by 0 bases; unmatched bases: 3. CDR3 length equals 15 residues. Germline loops: CDR1 MGHRA, CDR2 YSYEKL.

This clonotype was found many times. The chain uses TRBV12-3 or TRBV12-4 and TRBJ2-5, with D maybe TRBD2 (6 bases). Trimming cost V 3 bases and J 4 bases, with 9 bases left between them. This CDR3 comprises 13 residues. The CDR3 loop is CASSFGGPETQYF. CDR3 DNA sequence: TGTGCCAGCAGTTTTGGAGGGCCAGAGACCCAGTACTTC.

Many counts were recorded for this clonotype. V and J are TRBV20-1 and TRBJ1-6; 7 nucleotides match TRBD1. Germline assignment: CDR1 DFQATT and CDR2 SNEGSKA (reference sequence). The CDR3 extends over 15 amino acids. The trim removed 3 bases at V and 5 bases at J, leaving 7 bases unmatched. CDR3 protein: CSASPQGMDNSPLHF. CDR3 sequence (DNA): TGCAGTGCTAGTCCACAGGGGATGGATAATTCACCCCTCCACTTT.

This clonotype was seen more than once but under ten times. CDR3 sequence: CAWSVGTGAYEQYF. In DNA, the CDR3 is TGTGCCTGGAGTGTAGGGACAGGGGCCTACGAGCAGTACTTC. The chain combines TRBV30 with TRBJ2-7; TRBD1 matches 10 bases. In germline, CDR1 is GTSNPN, CDR2 SVGIG (reference sequence). Trimming took 0 bases from V and 2 from J; bases not matched to a gene: 1. This CDR3 spans 14 amino acids.

Turning to this clonotype: Just one base apart from a much larger clone, this may be a read error. The rearrangement links TRBV28 to TRBJ2-7; D uncertain. The germline gives CDR1 MDHEN, CDR2 SYDVKM. Deletions cut 8 bases from V and 5 bases from J, with 13 bases between. The CDR3 contains 12 residues. CDR3: CASRLVADEQYF. In nucleotides, the CDR3 is TGTGCCAGCCGACTCGTCGCGGACGAGCAGTACTTC.

This clonotype was detected only a few times. The chain joins TRBV28 to TRBJ1-6, with 7 bases identical to TRBD1. V shed 6 bases and J 7 bases; nucleotides not matched to a gene: 6. Germline CDR1 reads MDHEN; CDR2 reads SYDVKM. The CDR3 runs 14 residues. CDR3 DNA sequence: TGTGCCAGCAGCCAACGGGACAGAAATTCACCCCTCCACTTT. Residues: CASSQRDRNSPLHF.

This clonotype has ten or more counts. Written as DNA, the CDR3 is TGTGCCAGCAGTTGGGACAGGGAAAGGTTGGGCACTGAAGCTTTCTTT. Encoded protein: CASSWDRERLGTEAFF. The chain recombines TRBV6-2 or TRBV6-3 with TRBJ1-1; 9 bases line up with TRBD1. The germline V gene encodes CDR1 MNHEY and CDR2 SVGEGT. With V trimmed by 4 bases and J by 4 bases, 10 bases remained unmatched. The CDR3 spans 16 residues.

A few counts support this clonotype. V is TRBV28 and J is TRBJ1-6; maybe TRBD1 (6 bases). The ends were cut back, 1 base at V and 5 bases at J, with 18 bases in the middle. This CDR3 is built from 18 residues. Germline V CDR1 and CDR2: MDHEN, SYDVKM. The DNA for the CDR3 is TGTGCCAGCAGTTTATCCCCACTCAGGGGAATACATAATTCACCCCTCCACTTT. Encoded protein: CASSLSPLRGIHNSPLHF.

The chain recombines TRBV19 with TRBJ2-3; the D gene is possibly TRBD2 (5 bases). The CDR3 length is 14 residues. V was pared by 6 bases and J by 3 bases, with 13 bases between. Germline lookup yields CDR1 LNHDA and CDR2 SQIVND (reference sequence). The CDR3 here is CASRVSGATDTQYF. CDR3 coding DNA: TGTGCCAGTAGAGTGAGCGGCGCTACAGATACGCAGTATTTT.

This chain connects TRBV7-3 to TRBJ2-3; a weak D match, TRBD2 (5 bases). The CDR3 extends over 16 amino acids. The germline CDR1 and CDR2 sequences are SGHTA and FQGTGA. V was shortened by 1 base and J by 0 bases, with 11 bases between the two germline ends. The CDR3 here is CASSLRAGLSTDTQYF. The CDR3 bases are TGTGCCAGCAGCTTAAGGGCCGGACTTAGCACAGATACGCAGTATTTT.

In the case of this clonotype: Since a much larger clone is just one base distant, this may be a read error. The chain links TRBV7-2 to TRBJ1-6; 9 positions agree with TRBD1. Unmatched junction bases numbered 13, after V lost 5 bases and J lost 11 bases. The length of the CDR3 is 16 residues. Germline values: CDR1 SGHTA, CDR2 FQGNSA. CDR3 region: CASSRSPGQGGPPLHF. The CDR3 bases are TGTGCCAGCAGCCGTTCCCCGGGACAGGGTGGCCCACCCCTCCACTTT.

This clonotype turned up a few times. The CDR3, as DNA: TGTGCCAGCAGTCCGCGACAGGGCAATTTCTACAATGAGCAGTTCTTC. Translating gives CASSPRQGNFYNEQFF. V and J are TRBV28 and TRBJ2-1; 7 bases agree with TRBD1. Germline-derived CDR1 and CDR2 are MDHEN and SYDVKM. The CDR3 loop spans 16 amino acids. The V segment lost 5 bases and the J segment 3 bases; nucleotides outside the gene matches: 10.

This clonotype was seen a few times. The genes are TRBV10-3 and TRBJ2-7, with TRBD2 matching over 9 bases. CDR3 length: 19 amino acids. The J segment lost 0 bases and the V segment lost 3 bases, leaving 15 bases of the junction unmatched. CDR1 ENHRY and CDR2 SYGVKD come from the germline V gene. The CDR3 spells CAISDLITSGPLSSYEQYF. The DNA of the CDR3 is TGTGCCATCAGTGACCTCATTACTAGCGGGCCCCTCTCCTCCTACGAGCAGTACTTC.

This clonotype was seen more than once but under ten times. The chain uses TRBV28 and TRBJ1-2; 9 positions agree with TRBD1. Germline V gene sequence: CDR1 MDHEN, CDR2 SYDVKM. The CDR3 contains 15 residues. V lost 5 bases to trimming and J lost 4 bases; unmatched junction nucleotides: 8. CDR3 coding DNA: TGTGCCAGCAGTAATGGGGGACAGGGATTCTATGGCTACACCTTC. This gives the protein CASSNGGQGFYGYTF.

The chain employs TRBV7-6 and TRBJ2-7; either TRBD1 or TRBD2 may fit D (6 bases each). The V end was cut by 3 bases, the J end by 6 bases, with 15 bases between. This CDR3 region has 14 residues. Germline values: CDR1 SGHVS, CDR2 FNYEAQ. DNA for the CDR3: TGTGCCAGCAGCTTTAAGGGGGGCCCTTCCGAGCAGTACTTC. Protein product: CASSFKGGPSEQYF. The variable domain in full, with the rest retrieved from reference TRBV7-6 and TRBJ2-7, is GAGVSQSPRYKVTKRGQDVALRCDPISGHVSLYWYRQALGQGPEFLTYFNYEAQQDKSGLPNDRFSAERPEGSISTLTIQRTEQRDSAMYRCASSFKGGPSEQYFGPGTRLTVT.